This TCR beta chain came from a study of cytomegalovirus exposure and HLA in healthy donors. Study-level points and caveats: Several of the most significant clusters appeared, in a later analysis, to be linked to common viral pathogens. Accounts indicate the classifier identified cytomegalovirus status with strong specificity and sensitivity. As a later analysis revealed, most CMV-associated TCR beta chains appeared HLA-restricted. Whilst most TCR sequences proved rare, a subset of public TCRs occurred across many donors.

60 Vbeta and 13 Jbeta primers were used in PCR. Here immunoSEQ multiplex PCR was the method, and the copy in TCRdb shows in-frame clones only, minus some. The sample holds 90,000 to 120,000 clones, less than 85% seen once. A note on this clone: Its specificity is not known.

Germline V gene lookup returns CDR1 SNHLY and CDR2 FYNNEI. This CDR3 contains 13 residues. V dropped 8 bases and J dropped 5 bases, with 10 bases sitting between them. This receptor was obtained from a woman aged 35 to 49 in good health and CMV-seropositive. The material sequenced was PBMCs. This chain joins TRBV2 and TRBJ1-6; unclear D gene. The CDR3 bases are TGTGCCAGCCGGTATACGAATAATTCACCCCTCCACTTT. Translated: CASRYTNNSPLHF.